These T cell receptor beta chains were read from a single sample in a study of cytomegalovirus exposure and HLA in healthy donors. The method was immunoSEQ multiplex PCR; TCRdb's version includes in-frame clones alone and lacks a portion of them. The sample includes about 180,000 clones, roughly 77% of them seen just once. Sequencing was performed on PBMCs. Receptors originate from a woman between 25 and 40 years old in good health and CMV-seropositive. CDR3s include the opening cysteine and the closing phenylalanine or tryptophan. The D gene is left open where the match is weak. Some rows mark clone size as missing; the rest say once, few, many or name a class of expanded clone.

V	D	size	J	DNA	CDR3
TRBV28	.	.	TRBJ1-2	TGTGCCAGCATGAGACTTCCCGGTACCACCTTC	CASMRLPGTTF
TRBV7-9	TRBD1	once	TRBJ2-1	TGTGCCAGCAGCTTCGGACAGGGGACGTACAATGAGCAGTTCTTC	CASSFGQGTYNEQFF
TRBV5-1	TRBD1	.	TRBJ2-5	TGCGCCAGCAGCCTACAGGGGATAGAGACCCAGTACTTC	CASSLQGIETQYF
TRBV5-4	TRBD2	once	TRBJ2-3	TGTGCCAGCAGCTTATCTAGCGGGGGGACCACAGATACGCAGTATTTT	CASSLSSGGTTDTQYF
TRBV5-1	TRBD1	.	TRBJ2-7	TGCGCCAGCAGCTTGGGACAGGGCCGCGAGCAGTACTTC	CASSLGQGREQYF
TRBV30	TRBD1	.	TRBJ2-3	TGTGCCTGGGACAGGGGTACAGATACGCAGTATTTT	CAWDRGTDTQYF
TRBV30	.	.	TRBJ1-5	TGTGCCTGGAGCCCTGGGAGGGGCCCAACATCGCCCCAGCATTTT	CAWSPGRGPTSPQHF
TRBV4-2	TRBD2	.	TRBJ2-1	TGTGCCAGCAGCCAAGTCCCCTTAGCGGGGGGGCCGTCTGGTGAGCAGTTCTTC	CASSQVPLAGGPSGEQFF
TRBV4-1	.	.	TRBJ2-7	TGCGCCAGCAGCCAAGTTGGCAGGGGCCGAAGGGAGCAGTACTTC	CASSQVGRGRREQYF
TRBV18	TRBD1	few	TRBJ1-1	TGTGCCAGCTCACACCGGGACAGAATTAACATGAACACTGAAGCTTTCTTT	CASSHRDRINMNTEAFF
TRBV7-3	.	few	TRBJ1-1	TGTGCCAGCAGCCTAGGACAAAGGAAGAACACTGAAGCTTTCTTT	CASSLGQRKNTEAFF
TRBV9	TRBD1	.	TRBJ1-6	TGTGCCAGCAGCCCAGGGGGCCCTGGATCACCCCTCCACTTT	CASSPGGPGSPLHF
TRBV5-1	TRBD1	.	TRBJ2-7	TGCGCCAGCAGCTTGGGGGGGACAGGGACCCACGAGCAGTACTTC	CASSLGGTGTHEQYF
TRBV18	.	.	TRBJ1-6	TGTGCCAGCTCACCTTCAGGGGTTAGGGGCAATTCACCCCTCCACTTT	CASSPSGVRGNSPLHF
TRBV15	.	.	TRBJ1-6	TGTGCCACCAGCAGAGACGGTGGCACAGGGAGATACTATAATTCACCCCTCCACTTT	CATSRDGGTGRYYNSPLHF
TRBV6-5	.	once	TRBJ1-2	TGTGCCAGCACCCACAAATGGAGGGGCCCCTATGGCTACACCTTC	CASTHKWRGPYGYTF
TRBV6-1	.	.	TRBJ2-6	TGTGCCAGCTCCCCGAATCCCGAGGGGGCCAACGTCCTGACTTTC	CASSPNPEGANVLTF
TRBV28	TRBD2	.	TRBJ2-5	TGTGCCAGCAGTTCAGAGCGGGGGTCACAAGAGACCCAGTACTTC	CASSSERGSQETQYF
TRBV29-1	TRBD2	once	TRBJ2-6	TGCAGCGTTGCGGGGGGGACTGGGGCCAACGTCCTGACTTTC	CSVAGGTGANVLTF
TRBV2	.	.	TRBJ1-1	TGTGCCAGCAGTGCGATGGCGTGGAGGAGTGAAGCTTTCTTT	CASSAMAWRSEAFF
TRBV6-5	TRBD1	.	TRBJ2-7	TGTGCCAGCAGTTACTCGGGACAGGGGTACGAGCAGTACTTC	CASSYSGQGYEQYF
TRBV14	TRBD2	few	TRBJ2-3	TGTGCCAGCAGCCCTAGCGGGGGGATTGATACGCAGTATTTT	CASSPSGGIDTQYF
TRBV6-6	.	.	TRBJ1-2	TGTGCCAGCAGTTACAAGGGGGATGGTGGATATGGCTACACCTTC	CASSYKGDGGYGYTF
TRBV5-8	.	.	TRBJ1-2	TGTGCCAGCACCTTTTCCGGGACAAATTATAACTATGGCTACACCTTC	CASTFSGTNYNYGYTF